The 26 T cell receptor beta chains given below trace back to one sample, sequenced in a study of monozygotic twins with inflammatory bowel disease. TCRdb reprocessed the 5' RACE reads and keeps a single row for each CDR3 protein, giving no DNA. In total, the table holds approximately 200,000 distinct CDR3 sequences. The sequenced material came from blood. The source of these receptors is a human donor with ulcerative colitis or Crohn's disease, or a healthy co-twin of an affected twin (not recorded which).

The genes are TRBV10-3 and TRBJ1-1. This CDR3 spans 14 amino acids. CDR1 is ENHRY and CDR2 is SYGVKD in the germline V gene. The CDR3 spells CAISEMAANTEAFF.

V and J are TRBV6-5 and TRBJ2-3. The CDR3 runs 13 residues. The V gene's germline CDR1 is MNHEY and CDR2 SVGAGI. CDR3 sequence reads: CASSDSFGDTQYF.

The CDR3 here is CASSAGDTRTEAFF. V is TRBV12-3 or TRBV12-4 and J is TRBJ1-1; the D call of TRBD1 rests on TCRdb alone, since no DNA is present to check it. This CDR3 comprises 14 residues.

The V and J genes are TRBV4-1 and TRBJ1-6. From germline, CDR1 is MGHRA and CDR2 YSYEKL. The CDR3 covers 14 residues. The CDR3: CASSQNRDNSPLHF.

The chain recombines TRBV20-1 with TRBJ2-1. The CDR3 is made up of 17 amino acids. Germline values: CDR1 DFQATT, CDR2 SNEGSKA (reference sequence). CDR3 protein: CSAYRGGRTNEYNEQFF.

The rearrangement links TRBV7-9 to TRBJ2-7; TCRdb names TRBD2, which stays unverified in the absence of DNA. The V gene's germline CDR1 is SEHNR and CDR2 FQNEAQ (reference sequence). The CDR3 has 14 residues. The CDR3 protein is CASSFFGTSYEQYF.

The chain is built from TRBV12-3 or TRBV12-4 and TRBJ2-3. The CDR3 covers 13 residues. The CDR3 loop is CASRSLGIDTQYF.

The chain carries TRBV12-3 or TRBV12-4 and TRBJ1-5; TCRdb proposes TRBD1, but this gene call is untestable without DNA. CDR3 size: 14 residues. The CDR3 reads CASSLKADGGPQHF.

The chain couples TRBV12-3 or TRBV12-4 to TRBJ2-1. The CDR3 has 12 amino acids. The CDR3 protein is CASSPAFHEQFF.

The V and J genes are TRBV2 and TRBJ1-1. The length of the CDR3 is 11 residues. Germline V gene lookup returns CDR1 SNHLY and CDR2 FYNNEI. CDR3 protein: CASSRTLEAFF.

The rearrangement links TRBV12-3 or TRBV12-4 to TRBJ2-7; TCRdb's D call of TRBD1 is untestable without DNA. This CDR3 is 13 amino acids long. CDR3 region: CATGRGQGYEQYF.

The CDR3 sequence is CASSPNPGTGELFF. The gene calls are TRBV5-1 and TRBJ2-2; TCRdb names TRBD1, which stays unverified in the absence of DNA. CDR3 size: 14 residues. CDR1 and CDR2 from the germline V gene are SGHRS and YFSETQ. Using reference TRBV5-1 and TRBJ2-2 for the parts outside the CDR3, the full variable domain is KAGVTQTPRYLIKTRGQQVTLSCSPISGHRSVSWYQQTPGQGLQFLFEYFSETQRNKGNFPGRFSGRQFSNSRSEMNVSTLELGDSALYLCASSPNPGTGELFFGEGSRLTVL.

This rearrangement joins TRBV14 to TRBJ1-6. There are 16 residues in the CDR3. Germline-derived CDR1 and CDR2 are SGHDN and FVKESK. The CDR3 is CASSSSSGNYNSPLHF.

The rearrangement links TRBV6-5 to TRBJ1-2; TCRdb's assignment of TRBD1 cannot be checked, as there is no DNA. The CDR3 is 13 residues long. The germline V gene has CDR1 MNHEY and CDR2 SVGAGI. CDR3 region: CASRGDRGHGYTF.

The rearrangement joins TRBV4-1 to TRBJ2-7; TCRdb's assignment of TRBD1 cannot be checked, as there is no DNA. CDR3 length: 15 residues. The germline CDR1 and CDR2 sequences are MGHRA and YSYEKL. This CDR3 reads CASSQEWGFFGGQYF.

This sequence joins TRBV2 and TRBJ2-5; TCRdb's D gene call, TRBD1, goes unchecked for lack of DNA. The CDR3 runs 14 residues. Germline CDR1 SNHLY, CDR2 FYNNEI. The CDR3 reads CASSGTTWQETQYF.

This chain connects TRBV20-1 to TRBJ2-7; as DNA is missing, the TRBD2 call by TCRdb cannot be tested. CDR3 length equals 15 residues. Germline-derived CDR1 and CDR2 are DFQATT and SNEGSKA (reference sequence). The CDR3 loop is CSATSGGGITYEQYF.

The chain joins TRBV6-2 or TRBV6-3 to TRBJ2-1; TCRdb names TRBD1, which stays unverified in the absence of DNA. The germline V gene has CDR1 MNHEY and CDR2 SVGEGT. The CDR3 has 15 amino acids. CDR3 in amino acids: CASSVLSTPGSEQFF.

The CDR3 spells CASSEQGKGKLFF. The chain carries TRBV2 and TRBJ1-4; the D gene TCRdb calls, TRBD1, cannot be checked with no DNA. CDR1 is SNHLY, CDR2 FYNNEI, per germline. The length of the CDR3 is 13 residues.

This chain connects TRBV4-2 to TRBJ1-5. Looked up from germline, CDR1 is LGHNA and CDR2 is YNFKEQ. The CDR3 contains 16 residues. CDR3: CASSQELSFSNQPQHF.

This chain links TRBV10-3 with TRBJ2-7; the TRBD2 assignment by TCRdb is unverifiable without DNA. Germline-derived CDR1 and CDR2 are ENHRY and SYGVKD. The CDR3 spans 15 residues. This CDR3 is CAISEGVSSNYEQYF.

J is TRBJ1-2 and V is TRBV5-1. This CDR3 contains 16 residues. Germline V gene data show CDR1 as SGHRS and CDR2 as YFSETQ. This CDR3 reads CANSPGGARHSYGYTF.

The V and J genes are TRBV6-2 or TRBV6-3 and TRBJ1-5. The CDR3 consists of 14 residues. The V gene's germline CDR1 is MNHEY and CDR2 SVGEGT. The CDR3: CASLPRDRGQPQHF.

The V call is TRBV7-9, the J call TRBJ2-1. The CDR3 has 14 amino acids. CDR1 is SEHNR and CDR2 is FQNEAQ in the germline V gene (reference sequence). The CDR3 spells CASTFSGSVNEQFF.

The CDR3 sequence: CASSLGRSNTEAFF. The chain uses TRBV7-2 and TRBJ1-1; TCRdb gives TRBD1 as the D gene, but with no DNA this cannot be confirmed. Germline V lookup: CDR1 SGHTA, CDR2 FQGNSA. The CDR3 covers 14 residues.

The rearrangement uses TRBV20-1 and TRBJ2-1. Germline CDR1 and CDR2: DFQATT and SNEGSKA (reference sequence). CDR3 size: 12 residues. CDR3 sequence reads: CSAREGILEQFF.